This TCR beta chain appears in the sequencing data of a study of T cells in Graves' hyperthyroidism and ophthalmopathy. There are many counts of this clonotype. Antigen specificity is unknown. Trimming took off 3 bases at V and 2 bases at J, with 14 bases between the two ends. Germline CDR1 is DFQATT and CDR2 is SNEGSKA (reference sequence). The CDR3 covers 15 residues. RNA transcripts gave rise to amplified TCR beta CDR3 regions. First-round RT-PCR with HTBI primers amplified the TCR CDR3 region. TCRdb re-derived calls from the multiplex PCR reads in MiXCR, one entry per CDR3 protein. The table has around 430,000 distinct CDR3 sequences, around 14% seen once. Over 18 months, lack of ophthalmopathy progression marked Graves' hyperthyroidism as stable. Recently diagnosed hyperthyroidism of less than 2 months' duration affected patients aged 18 to 65. Investigators excluded patients with uncontrolled infection, other autoimmune disease, pregnancy or lactation.

General study results and limits: Ophthalmopathy could be told apart from stable hyperthyroidism with a 13 V-J model.

This TCR derives from a woman in her 30s with Graves' hyperthyroidism. The specimen was blood. The genes are TRBV20-1 and TRBJ2-1, with D maybe TRBD1 (5 bases). In DNA form, the CDR3 reads TGCAGTGCTAGTGGGGCAGTACCTCCCTACAATGAGCAGTTCTTC. It translates to CSASGAVPPYNEQFF.